This T cell receptor beta chain was identified in a study of T cells after yellow fever vaccination. This clonotype was counted between two and nine times. TCRdb analysed the 5' RACE reads with MiXCR anew, one entry per CDR3 protein. The data show about 630,000 distinct CDR3 sequences, more than 9% seen once. Material: PBMCs, obtained on the day of the yellow fever booster vaccination. This sequence was found in a man aged 25-45 years who received the YFV17D yellow fever vaccine.

This chain's CDR3 is CASSLAGGYYNEQFF. CDR3 coding DNA: TGTGCCAGCAGCTTAGCGGGAGGATACTACAATGAGCAGTTCTTC. The chain is built from TRBV7-8 and TRBJ2-1; a possible D gene is TRBD2 (6 bases). Germline CDR1 is SGHVS and CDR2 is FQNEAQ. The V gene lost 0 bases and the J gene lost 3 bases, with 9 bases spanning the gap. There are 15 residues in the CDR3.